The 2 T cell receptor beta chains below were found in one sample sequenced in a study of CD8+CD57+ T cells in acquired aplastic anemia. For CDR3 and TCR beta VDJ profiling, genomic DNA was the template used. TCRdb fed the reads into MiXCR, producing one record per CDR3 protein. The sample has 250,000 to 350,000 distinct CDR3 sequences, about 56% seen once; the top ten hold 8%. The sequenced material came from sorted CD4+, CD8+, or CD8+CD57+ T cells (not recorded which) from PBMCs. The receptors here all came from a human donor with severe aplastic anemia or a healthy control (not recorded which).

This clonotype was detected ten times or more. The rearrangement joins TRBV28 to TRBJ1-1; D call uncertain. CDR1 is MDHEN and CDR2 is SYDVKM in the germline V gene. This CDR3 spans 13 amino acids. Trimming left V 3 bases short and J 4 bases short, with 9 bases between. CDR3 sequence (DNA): TGTGCCAGCAGTTTTATTCGAACCACTGAAGCTTTCTTT. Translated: CASSFIRTTEAFF.

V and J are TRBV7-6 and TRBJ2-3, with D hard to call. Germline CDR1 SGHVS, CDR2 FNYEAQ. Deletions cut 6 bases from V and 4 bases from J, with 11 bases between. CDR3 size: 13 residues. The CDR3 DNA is TGTGCCAGCAGTGGCTGGGCAGCAGATACGCAGTATTTT. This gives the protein CASSGWAADTQYF.